This passage covers 32 T cell receptor beta chains from one sample sequenced in a study of human CD8 memory T cell subsets. The authors made TCR beta libraries using UMI-labeled 5' RACE. TCRdb reprocessed the 5' RACE reads, keeping one entry per CDR3 protein, no DNA. This table holds about 10,000 distinct CDR3 sequences. Sequences were obtained from CD8+ T cells from PBMCs. These receptors originate from a human donor in good health.

This chain uses TRBV27 with TRBJ2-5; TCRdb returns TRBD1, unconfirmable since there is no DNA. Germline CDR1 MNHEY, CDR2 SMNVEV (reference sequence). The CDR3 is 14 residues long. CDR3 loop: CASSSTGGQETQYF.

This sequence joins TRBV9 and TRBJ2-7; TCRdb indicates TRBD2, and absent DNA this call remains unverified. CDR3 length: 15 residues. Germline V gene lookup returns CDR1 SGDLS and CDR2 YYNGEE. This CDR3 is CASSVIAGDVYEQYF.

This chain uses TRBV25-1 with TRBJ2-7; the D gene TCRdb calls, TRBD2, cannot be checked with no DNA. This CDR3 contains 13 residues. CDR1 MGHDK and CDR2 SYGVNS come from the germline V gene. The CDR3 sequence: CASRLSHAREQYF.

The V and J genes are TRBV20-1 and TRBJ2-7; TCRdb gives TRBD1 as the D gene, but with no DNA this cannot be confirmed. The CDR3 contains 12 residues. Germline V lookup: CDR1 DFQATT, CDR2 SNEGSKA (reference sequence). The CDR3 spells CSARVRGYEQYF.

The chain recombines TRBV13 with TRBJ1-1. Germline V gene data show CDR1 as PRHDT and CDR2 as FYEKMQ (reference sequence). The CDR3 totals 12 residues. CDR3 residues: CASSLLTNGAFF.

V gene TRBV7-6 combines with J gene TRBJ1-2. CDR3 length: 13 residues. Germline V gene data show CDR1 as SGHVS and CDR2 as FNYEAQ. CDR3 residues: CASTEGPRYGYTF.

The J gene is TRBJ2-7, the V gene TRBV11-2; TCRdb designates TRBD1, a call that cannot be tested without DNA. This CDR3 has 15 residues. Germline V gene lookup returns CDR1 SGHAT and CDR2 FQNNGV. CDR3 residues: CASSSTGGMEYEQYF.

The chain has TRBV6-2 or TRBV6-3 and TRBJ1-1; the D call of TRBD1 rests on TCRdb alone, since no DNA is present to check it. Germline V gene sequence: CDR1 MNHEY, CDR2 SVGEGT. The CDR3 runs 13 residues. The CDR3 protein is CASSLGGRTEAFF.

The chain has TRBV12-3 or TRBV12-4 and TRBJ2-7; the D gene TCRdb calls, TRBD1, cannot be checked with no DNA. The CDR3 totals 13 residues. The CDR3 sequence: CASSPGQSEEQYF.

The chain is built from TRBV20-1 and TRBJ1-2; TCRdb's D call of TRBD1 is untestable without DNA. The CDR3 loop spans 14 amino acids. Germline V gene data show CDR1 as DFQATT and CDR2 as SNEGSKA (reference sequence). The CDR3 region is CSAEAPGVSYGYTF.

V is TRBV28 and J is TRBJ2-3. Germline V gene sequence: CDR1 MDHEN, CDR2 SYDVKM. The CDR3 is 14 residues long. CDR3 region: CASSSPSHPDTQYF.

The CDR3 reads CASSLSAGTPLRPTDTQYF. The rearrangement uses TRBV7-9 and TRBJ2-3; TCRdb designates TRBD2, a call that cannot be tested without DNA. Germline V gene lookup returns CDR1 SEHNR and CDR2 FQNEAQ (reference sequence). There are 19 residues in the CDR3.

This rearrangement joins TRBV28 to TRBJ2-7; the D gene TCRdb calls, TRBD1, cannot be checked with no DNA. CDR3 length equals 15 residues. CDR1 is MDHEN and CDR2 is SYDVKM in the germline V gene. CDR3 in amino acids: CASSLTAESSYEQYF.

V usage is TRBV16 and J usage is TRBJ2-1. From germline, CDR1 is KGHSY and CDR2 FQNENV. The CDR3 length is 13 residues. The CDR3 is CASSQSAVEEQFF.

Its frequency marks this clonotype as medium-sized. The chain employs TRBV29-1 and TRBJ1-1; with no DNA, the TCRdb D assignment of TRBD1 cannot be verified. CDR3 length: 13 amino acids. Germline CDR1 and CDR2: SQVTM and ANQGSEA. This chain's CDR3 is CSDSRGLDTEAFF. Full variable domain (rest looked up from reference TRBV29-1 and TRBJ1-1): SAVISQKPSRDICQRGTSLTIQCQVDSQVTMMFWYRQQPGQSLTLIATANQGSEATYESGFVIDKFPISRPNLTFSTLTVSNMSPEDSSIYLCSDSRGLDTEAFFGQGTRLTVV.

The chain's CDR3 is CASSQVRSSGAYEQYF. The chain uses TRBV4-1 and TRBJ2-7; TCRdb gives TRBD2 as the D gene, but with no DNA this cannot be confirmed. Germline V gene lookup returns CDR1 MGHRA and CDR2 YSYEKL. The CDR3 spans 16 residues.

The chain joins TRBV28 to TRBJ1-1. Looked up from germline, CDR1 is MDHEN and CDR2 is SYDVKM. The CDR3 covers 11 residues. CDR3 amino acids: CASSRSAEAFF.

V and J are TRBV5-1 and TRBJ2-4. This CDR3 spans 16 amino acids. CDR1 and CDR2 (germline): SGHRS, YFSETQ. The CDR3 protein is CASSPAETVAKNIQYF. Based on the CDR3 plus reference TRBV5-1 and TRBJ2-4, the full variable domain is KAGVTQTPRYLIKTRGQQVTLSCSPISGHRSVSWYQQTPGQGLQFLFEYFSETQRNKGNFPGRFSGRQFSNSRSEMNVSTLELGDSALYLCASSPAETVAKNIQYFGAGTRLSVL.

The chain combines TRBV20-1 with TRBJ2-2; TCRdb selects TRBD1, and the lack of DNA leaves this call unchecked. The CDR3 loop spans 13 amino acids. The germline gives CDR1 DFQATT, CDR2 SNEGSKA (reference sequence). The CDR3: CSATTENTGELFF.

The chain employs TRBV7-9 and TRBJ2-5; TCRdb proposes TRBD2, but this gene call is untestable without DNA. The germline V gene has CDR1 SEHNR and CDR2 FQNEAQ (reference sequence). The CDR3 is 17 amino acids. The chain's CDR3 is CASSDGAGTSDWETQYF.

The CDR3 region is CASSLGGPGYEQYF. J is TRBJ2-7 and V is TRBV7-2; TCRdb returns TRBD1, unconfirmable since there is no DNA. Germline V lookup: CDR1 SGHTA, CDR2 FQGNSA. The CDR3 sequence is 14 residues long. Filled out from reference TRBV7-2 and TRBJ2-7, the complete variable domain reads GAGVSQSPSNKVTEKGKDVELRCDPISGHTALYWYRQSLGQGLEFLIYFQGNSAPDKSGLPSDRFSAERTGGSVSTLTIQRTQQEDSAVYLCASSLGGPGYEQYFGPGTRLTVT.

V and J are TRBV13 and TRBJ2-7; TCRdb proposes TRBD2, but this gene call is untestable without DNA. CDR1 and CDR2 (germline): PRHDT, FYEKMQ (reference sequence). CDR3 length: 14 residues. The CDR3 sequence is CASTLGTTSAEQYF.

The V call is TRBV25-1, the J call TRBJ2-1; TCRdb picks TRBD1, but there is no DNA to check that call. CDR1 and CDR2 from the germline V gene are MGHDK and SYGVNS. There are 14 residues in the CDR3. CDR3 residues: CASSELGRADEQFF. Supplemented by reference TRBV25-1 and TRBJ2-1, the full variable domain reads EADIYQTPRYLVIGTGKKITLECSQTMGHDKMYWYQQDPGMELHLIHYSYGVNSTEKGDLSSESTVSRIRTEHFPLTLESARPSHTSQYLCASSELGRADEQFFGPGTRLTVL.

V and J are TRBV7-9 and TRBJ2-1; no DNA is available, so the TRBD2 call from TCRdb remains unchecked. Germline V CDR1 and CDR2: SEHNR, FQNEAQ (reference sequence). The CDR3 contains 12 residues. The CDR3 loop is CASSLAADEQFF.

This chain connects TRBV19 to TRBJ2-3; TCRdb outputs TRBD1, but without DNA this stays unchecked. CDR3 length equals 16 residues. Germline-derived CDR1 and CDR2 are LNHDA and SQIVND (reference sequence). CDR3 residues: CASSKAGTGLTDTQYF.

The V gene is TRBV12-5, the J gene TRBJ2-7; TCRdb reports TRBD1, a call that lacks DNA to check it against. The CDR3 has 12 residues. Germline assignment: CDR1 LGHNT and CDR2 FRNRAP. CDR3 protein: CASGLDRAEQYF.

V usage is TRBV4-3 and J usage is TRBJ2-2; TCRdb returns TRBD1, unconfirmable since there is no DNA. This CDR3 has 15 residues. Germline CDR1 reads LGHNA; CDR2 reads YSLEER. This chain's CDR3 is CASSPQTGTAGELFF.

The CDR3: CASSQDQDSPAFF. V gene TRBV4-1 combines with J gene TRBJ1-1; TCRdb's assignment of TRBD1 cannot be checked, as there is no DNA. The CDR3 totals 13 residues. Germline V gives CDR1 MGHRA, CDR2 YSYEKL.

The V gene is TRBV12-3 or TRBV12-4, the J gene TRBJ2-2; checking the TCRdb D call of TRBD2 is not possible without DNA. CDR3 size: 15 residues. The CDR3 loop reads CASSGLAPNTGELFF.

This chain connects TRBV12-3 or TRBV12-4 to TRBJ1-1; TCRdb selects TRBD1, and the lack of DNA leaves this call unchecked. This CDR3 comprises 13 residues. The chain's CDR3 is CASSYGRGTEAFF.

This clonotype ranks as medium-sized (0.01 to 0.1%) in terms of frequency. The chain recombines TRBV9 with TRBJ1-1; TCRdb calls TRBD1, which cannot be checked without DNA. There are 16 residues in the CDR3. Germline-derived CDR1 and CDR2 are SGDLS and YYNGEE. The CDR3 here is CASSEKTGSVNTEAFF.

The chain uses TRBV5-1 and TRBJ2-1; TCRdb's D call, TRBD2, is unchecked because there is no DNA. This CDR3 is 13 amino acids long. The germline gives CDR1 SGHRS, CDR2 YFSETQ. The CDR3 here is CASNSQATNEQFF. Supplemented by reference TRBV5-1 and TRBJ2-1, the full variable domain reads KAGVTQTPRYLIKTRGQQVTLSCSPISGHRSVSWYQQTPGQGLQFLFEYFSETQRNKGNFPGRFSGRQFSNSRSEMNVSTLELGDSALYLCASNSQATNEQFFGPGTRLTVL.